One sample yielded the 27 T cell receptor beta chains listed below, sequenced in a study of T cell repertoires in cytomegalovirus infection. TCRdb re-derived calls from the reads in MiXCR, one entry per CDR3 protein. The table shows approximately 910,000 distinct CDR3 sequences, with 31% occurring only once. No cognate antigen is known for these TCRs. The sequences come from cultured CD8+ T cells from PBMCs, collected from culture after CMV antigen stimulation. The receptors were sampled from a human donor in good health (CMV status not recorded). Some clones in this sample may be carry-over from other donors' samples.

This clonotype was seen repeatedly, ten times or more. The gene calls are TRBV6-5 and TRBJ1-5, with D tentatively TRBD1 (5 bases). The CDR3 loop spans 15 amino acids. CDR1 is MNHEY, CDR2 SVGAGI, per germline. V lost 1 base to trimming and J lost 5 bases, with 12 bases between them. The chain's CDR3 is CASSYLGAGDQPQHF. The CDR3 DNA is TGTGCCAGCAGTTACTTAGGGGCTGGAGATCAGCCCCAGCATTTT.

CDR3 nucleotides: TGTGCCATCAGTGCTGGGGACTCTATCATAGGGGAGCTGTTTTTT. This encodes CAISAGDSIIGELFF. V gene TRBV10-3 combines with J gene TRBJ2-2; perhaps TRBD2 as D (6 bases). Between the trimmed V and J ends, which lost 4 bases and 8 bases, there was a span of 17 bases. The CDR3 has 15 amino acids. CDR1 ENHRY and CDR2 SYGVKD come from the germline V gene.

V usage is TRBV9 and J usage is TRBJ2-1; D not resolved. Germline CDR1 SGDLS, CDR2 YYNGEE. The CDR3 runs to 13 residues. V dropped 1 base and J dropped 6 bases, with 8 bases sitting between them. The DNA for the CDR3 is TGTGCCAGCAGCGTATCGGCGTCCAATGAGCAGTTCTTC. It encodes CASSVSASNEQFF.

V is TRBV7-8 and J is TRBJ2-1; no firm D call. Trimming removed 7 bases at V and 6 bases at J, with 10 bases between. The germline V gene encodes CDR1 SGHVS and CDR2 FQNEAQ. The CDR3 totals 12 residues. CDR3 coding DNA: TGTGCCAGCACACCCCCCGGCAATGAGCAGTTCTTC. The encoded protein is CASTPPGNEQFF.

The V gene is TRBV19, the J gene TRBJ2-7, with TRBD1 as a possible D gene (5 bases). The germline V gene encodes CDR1 LNHDA and CDR2 SQIVND (reference sequence). This CDR3 has 15 residues. Trimming shortened V by 5 bases and J by 3 bases, and 17 bases separated the two germline ends. The CDR3 reads CASSPRELPYYEQYF. For the CDR3, the DNA is TGTGCCAGTAGTCCCAGGGAATTACCCTACTACGAGCAGTACTTC.

In its sample, this clonotype was seen a few times. Sequence at one end of the junction differs from germline and may be a read error. This chain joins TRBV27 and TRBJ2-5; tentatively, D is TRBD2 (7 bases). The length of the CDR3 is 15 residues. Per germline, CDR1 MNHEY and CDR2 SMNVEV (reference sequence). CDR3 region: CASSLSRGGQATQYF. CDR3 nucleotide sequence: TGTGCCAGCAGTTTATCGAGGGGGGGCCAAGCGACCCAGTACTTC.

This chain joins TRBV2 and TRBJ1-2, with D possibly matching TRBD1 (5 bases). Trimming took 5 bases from V and 8 from J, leaving 18 bases between them. Germline CDR1 reads SNHLY; CDR2 reads FYNNEI. The CDR3 totals 14 residues. Here the CDR3 reads CASSTGGGARGYTF. In nucleotides, the CDR3 is TGTGCCAGCAGTACGGGGGGAGGGGCGCGCGGCTACACCTTC. The full variable domain, completed using reference TRBV2 and TRBJ1-2, is EPEVTQTPSHQVTQMGQEVILRCVPISNHLYFYWYRQILGQKVEFLVSFYNNEISEKSEIFDDQFSVERPDGSNFTLKIRSTKLEDSAMYFCASSTGGGARGYTFGSGTRLTVV.

To note about this clonotype: A much more abundant neighbour one base away suggests this may be a read error. The CDR3: CASGEPTSREDTQYF. For the CDR3, the DNA is TGTGCCAGCGGCGAACCGACTAGCAGGGAAGATACGCAGTATTTT. The V call is TRBV7-2, the J call TRBJ2-3; 7 bases map to TRBD2. The CDR3 length is 15 residues. The V and J ends lost 8 bases and 5 bases, in that order; junction bases with no gene match: 13. Germline values: CDR1 SGHTA, CDR2 FQGNSA.

The rearrangement joins TRBV5-5 to TRBJ1-1; D gene ambiguous. The CDR3 sequence is 12 residues long. Deletions cut 2 bases from V and 6 bases from J, with 8 bases between. Per the germline V gene, CDR1 is SGHKS and CDR2 is YYEKEE (reference sequence). This chain's CDR3 is CASSFISPEAFF. CDR3 in DNA: TGTGCCAGCAGCTTCATATCCCCTGAAGCTTTCTTT.

Concerning this clonotype itself: This may stem from a read error, because a much larger clone lies one nucleotide away. The gene calls are TRBV7-9 and TRBJ2-4, with TRBD2 matching over 8 bases. This CDR3 has 13 residues. CDR1 and CDR2 (germline): SEHNR, FQNEAQ (reference sequence). DNA of the CDR3: TGTGTCAGCAGCGGGAGTAGAGAAAACATTCAGTACTTC. Its translation: CVSSGSRENIQYF.

This chain uses TRBV6-1 with TRBJ2-7; either TRBD1 or TRBD2 may supply D (5 bases each). Trimming took off 3 bases at V and 5 bases at J, with 8 bases between the two ends. Germline CDR1 reads MNHNS; CDR2 reads SASEGT. The CDR3 loop spans 12 amino acids. CDR3 sequence reads: CASSDWGNEQYV. The CDR3 DNA is TGTGCCAGCAGTGACTGGGGGAACGAGCAGTACGTC.

V gene TRBV29-1 combines with J gene TRBJ1-2; 7 nucleotides align to TRBD1. Looked up from germline, CDR1 is SQVTM and CDR2 is ANQGSEA. The CDR3 has 14 amino acids. J gave up 2 bases and V 4 bases, and 7 bases lay outside the gene matches. The CDR3 reads CSVAQEGANYGYTF. The CDR3 DNA reads as TGCAGCGTTGCCCAAGAGGGGGCAAACTATGGCTACACCTTC.

This clonotype appeared a few times. This sequence joins TRBV20-1 and TRBJ2-4; D perhaps matches TRBD2 (6 bases). Per germline, CDR1 DFQATT and CDR2 SNEGSKA (reference sequence). The CDR3 is 17 residues long. Trimming shortened V by 3 bases and J by 0 bases, and 18 bases separated the two germline ends. The CDR3 sequence: CSASPHRDSGAKNIQYF. For the CDR3, the DNA is TGCAGTGCTAGTCCCCACCGGGACTCGGGAGCCAAAAACATTCAGTACTTC.

This clonotype was counted many times. CDR3 protein: CASSNSRLGQGGYGYTF. The CDR3, as DNA: TGTGCCAGCAGCAACAGTCGGTTAGGGCAGGGGGGCTATGGCTACACCTTC. The chain is built from TRBV7-2 and TRBJ1-2; the match to TRBD1 covers 7 bases. In germline, CDR1 is SGHTA, CDR2 FQGNSA. This CDR3 has 17 residues. The trim removed 5 bases at V and 4 bases at J, leaving 16 bases unmatched.

The V call is TRBV7-9, the J call TRBJ1-1; D is perhaps TRBD1 (5 bases). The CDR3 is 12 residues long. V lost 8 bases to trimming and J lost 5 bases, with 12 bases between them. Germline V lookup: CDR1 SEHNR, CDR2 FQNEAQ (reference sequence). The CDR3 protein is CASPHGGTEAFF. The DNA for the CDR3 is TGTGCCAGCCCTCATGGGGGGACTGAAGCTTTCTTT.

Concerning this clonotype itself: It may be a read error: a sequence one base away is much more abundant. The gene calls are TRBV7-4 and TRBJ2-5, with no clear D. Germline V gene lookup returns CDR1 SGHVT and CDR2 SQSDAQ. The CDR3 consists of 11 residues. The CDR3 DNA is TGTGCCAGCAGCTCCCCGGAGACCCGGTACTTC. Its protein is CASSSPETRYF.

The chain carries TRBV7-9 and TRBJ1-2; maybe TRBD1 (6 bases). The germline V and J ends were trimmed by 5 bases and 6 bases, with 19 bases remaining between them. This CDR3 has 15 residues. Per the germline V gene, CDR1 is SEHNR and CDR2 is FQNEAQ (reference sequence). The CDR3 region is CASSGTGHRADGYTF. The DNA for the CDR3 is TGTGCCAGCAGCGGGACGGGACACCGGGCGGATGGCTACACCTTC.

As for this clonotype: At one end the junction does not follow the germline gene, possibly because of a read error. CDR3 sequence (DNA): TGTGCCAGCAGTTTACTAGCGGGGGGGCCCTACCATGAGCAGTTCTTC. This encodes CASSLLAGGPYHEQFF. V usage is TRBV12-3 or TRBV12-4 and J usage is TRBJ2-1; 12 nucleotides match TRBD2. The CDR3 is 16 amino acids.

V and J are TRBV4-2 and TRBJ2-5; 7 bases agree with TRBD2. This CDR3 comprises 14 residues. The V segment lost 4 bases and the J segment 2 bases; nucleotides outside the gene matches: 4. Per germline, CDR1 LGHNA and CDR2 YNFKEQ. This chain's CDR3 is CASSLRLAQETQYF. DNA for the CDR3: TGTGCCAGCAGCCTTCGACTAGCTCAAGAGACCCAGTACTTC.

In this sample, this clonotype turned up many times. The chain carries TRBV7-9 and TRBJ1-5; 9 positions match TRBD1. Germline CDR1 is SEHNR and CDR2 is FQNEAQ (reference sequence). The junction had 13 bases not matched to a gene; V was cut back by 5 bases and J by 11 bases. The CDR3 totals 15 residues. The CDR3 here is CASSGATGGLGSQHF. CDR3 nucleotides: TGTGCCAGCAGCGGCGCGACAGGGGGTCTTGGGTCCCAGCATTTT. Based on the CDR3 plus reference TRBV7-9 and TRBJ1-5, the full variable domain is DTGVSQNPRHKITKRGQNVTFRCDPISEHNRLYWYRQTLGQGPEFLTYFQNEAQLEKSRLLSDRFSAERPKGSFSTLEIQRTEQGDSAMYLCASSGATGGLGSQHFGDGTRLSIL.

Concerning this clonotype: A much more abundant neighbour one base away suggests this may be a read error. This rearrangement joins TRBV7-2 to TRBJ2-1, with a weak D call TRBD1 (5 bases). The germline V gene has CDR1 SGHTA and CDR2 FQGNSA. The V and J ends lost 5 bases and 2 bases respectively, with 16 bases between them. The length of the CDR3 is 16 residues. For the CDR3, the DNA is TGTGCCAGCAGCCCCATAAGGGGAAGGACCTACAATGAGCAGTTCTTC. It is translated as CASSPIRGRTYNEQFF.

V gene TRBV20-1 combines with J gene TRBJ2-1; no definite D call. V was pared by 5 bases and J by 4 bases, with 21 bases between. This CDR3 contains 16 residues. In germline, CDR1 is DFQATT, CDR2 SNEGSKA (reference sequence). The CDR3 DNA reads TGCAGTGCTGGTTTGTCTGGCTTGGGGTCGTACAATGAGCAGTTCTTC. This codes for CSAGLSGLGSYNEQFF.

The genes are TRBV4-1 and TRBJ2-3, with unresolved D. V shed 1 base and J shed 2 bases, with 10 bases lying between them. Germline-derived CDR1 and CDR2 are MGHRA and YSYEKL. The CDR3 spans 15 residues. In DNA form, the CDR3 reads TGCGCCAGCAGCCAAGGAAAGGGCCTCACAGATACGCAGTATTTT. The encoded protein is CASSQGKGLTDTQYF.

This clonotype has just a few counts. This sequence may be a read error, since a much larger clone differs from it by one base. The genes are TRBV7-8 and TRBJ2-5; D is possibly TRBD1 (5 bases). Germline CDR1 SGHVS, CDR2 FQNEAQ. There are 16 residues in the CDR3. The DNA of the CDR3 is TGTGCCAACAGCTTAGTTACAAATGGGGCCCAAGAGACCCAGTACTTC. The encoded protein is CANSLVTNGAQETQYF.

This clonotype has only a few counts. This chain connects TRBV6-1 to TRBJ2-5; D is uncertain. The CDR3 consists of 15 residues. Trimming removed 3 bases from V and 0 bases from J, with 11 bases in between. Germline CDR1 is MNHNS and CDR2 is SASEGT. CDR3 in amino acids: CASSDIDQYQETQYF. In DNA, the CDR3 is TGTGCCAGCAGTGACATTGACCAGTACCAAGAGACCCAGTACTTC.

There are many counts of this clonotype. The J gene is TRBJ2-2, the V gene TRBV7-2; a weak D match, TRBD2 (6 bases). Trimming took off 7 bases at V and 3 bases at J, with 15 bases between the two ends. The CDR3 sequence is 15 residues long. CDR1 is SGHTA and CDR2 is FQGNSA in the germline V gene. CDR3 DNA sequence: TGTGCCAGCACCCATTACGGGGAGGACACCGGGGAGCTGTTTTTT. Protein: CASTHYGEDTGELFF. The entire variable domain, with the rest obtained from reference TRBV7-2 and TRBJ2-2, is as follows: GAGVSQSPSNKVTEKGKDVELRCDPISGHTALYWYRQSLGQGLEFLIYFQGNSAPDKSGLPSDRFSAERTGGSVSTLTIQRTQQEDSAVYLCASTHYGEDTGELFFGEGSRLTVL.

V usage is TRBV4-3 and J usage is TRBJ2-1; 8 bases map to TRBD1. V gave up 1 base and J gave up 10 bases; unmatched junction bases: 3. CDR3 length: 13 residues. In germline, CDR1 is LGHNA, CDR2 YSLEER. DNA for the CDR3: TGCGCCAGCAGCCAAGCACAGGGGGGAGAGCAGTTCTTC. Residues: CASSQAQGGEQFF.